A selection of T cell receptor beta chains follows, all from one sample in a study of radiation and T cells in renal cell carcinoma. The assay was immunoSEQ multiplex PCR, and TCRdb's table has in-frame clones only and misses some. The sample includes around 140,000 clones, 70% to 90% of them seen just once. Source: blood, taken from a patient whose treatment included radiotherapy and nephrectomy. Source of these receptors: a woman aged 45-65 years with renal cell carcinoma. CDR3s include the opening cysteine and the closing phenylalanine or tryptophan. The D gene is left open where the match is weak. The listing skips clone size in some rows; elsewhere it reads once, few, many or a size class.

clone_size	v_call	j_call	d_call	cdr3_nt	cdr3_aa
-	TRBV7-7	TRBJ2-5	TRBD1	TGTGCCAGCAGCTCGGGGACAGCCCAAGAGACCCAGTACTTC	CASSSGTAQETQYF
once	TRBV14	TRBJ2-7	TRBD2	TGTGCCAGCAGCCAACGTCATGTCTTGCTAGCGGCCCCCTACGAGCAGTGCTTC	CASSQRHVLLAAPYEQCF
-	TRBV6-6	TRBJ1-2	TRBD1	TGTGCCAGCAGTAACATCGGACAGGGGTTACCATATGGCTACACCTTC	CASSNIGQGLPYGYTF
once	TRBV5-1	TRBJ1-4	-	TGCGCCAGCAGCTTGGAGGTAGGAACGGGACTGTTTTTT	CASSLEVGTGLFF
-	TRBV11-2	TRBJ2-6	-	TGTGCCAGCAGTCTTGAGGGGCTGGGTGGGGCCAACGTCCTGACTTTC	CASSLEGLGGANVLTF
-	TRBV4-1	TRBJ1-1	-	TGCGCCAGCAGACCCGGGACAATGAACACTGAAGCTTTCTTT	CASRPGTMNTEAFF
-	TRBV5-6	TRBJ2-7	-	TGTGCCAGCAGCATAGGGTCCGGGGGTTACGAGCAGTACTTC	CASSIGSGGYEQYF
once	TRBV19	TRBJ1-2	-	TGTGCCAGTAGTCTGAGGGGGGTTGGATATGGCTACACCTTC	CASSLRGVGYGYTF
-	TRBV4-1	TRBJ1-5	-	TGCGCCAGCAGCCAAGACGTAGGGACAAATCAGCCCCAGCATTTT	CASSQDVGTNQPQHF
-	TRBV28	TRBJ1-2	-	TGTGCCAGCAGTTCTGGACATTCAAAAGGCTACACCTTC	CASSSGHSKGYTF
-	TRBV4-3	TRBJ2-2	TRBD2	TGCGCCAGCAGCCAAGATCCCCTAGCGGGAGTGGGCACCGGGGAGCTGTTTTTT	CASSQDPLAGVGTGELFF
-	TRBV6-1	TRBJ2-7	-	TGTGCCAGCACGCCGGGCCTAAGTGAAGGCGAGCAGTACTTC	CASTPGLSEGEQYF
-	TRBV25-1	TRBJ2-1	TRBD1	TGTGCCAGCAGGATCACAGGGGGCAATGAGCAGTTCTTC	CASRITGGNEQFF
-	TRBV5-1	TRBJ2-7	TRBD1	TGCGCCAGCAGCTTGGCCCCGACAGGGGCCTCCTACGAGCAGTACTTC	CASSLAPTGASYEQYF
many	TRBV4-3	TRBJ2-7	-	TGCGCCAGCAGCCAAGAAGAAGGTGTCGGACAGTACTTC	CASSQEEGVGQYF
-	TRBV4-3	TRBJ2-2	TRBD1	TGCGCCAGCAGCCTCGACCCCCAAACAGGGGGACCCGGGGAGCTGTTTTTT	CASSLDPQTGGPGELFF
-	TRBV4-1	TRBJ1-5	-	TGCGCCAGCAGCCAAGATACTCAAGGGGCAAGACAGCCCCAGCATTTT	CASSQDTQGARQPQHF
-	TRBV4-3	TRBJ1-2	-	TGCGCCAGCAGCCAAGGGGGGGGGATCCCTTATGGCTACACCTTC	CASSQGGGIPYGYTF
-	TRBV7-9	TRBJ2-3	-	TGTGCCAGCAGCCCCCGTGTTACACCGGAGGGCACAGATACGCAGTATTTT	CASSPRVTPEGTDTQYF
-	TRBV28	TRBJ2-3	TRBD2	TGTGCCAGCAGCGACTTAGCGGGAGGTAAAGATACGCAGTATTTT	CASSDLAGGKDTQYF
-	TRBV19	TRBJ2-2	-	TGTGCCAGTAGCCAGGACTCGGGCGGGGAGCTGTTTTTT	CASSQDSGGELFF
-	TRBV5-6	TRBJ2-6	-	TGTGCCAGCAGCTTGCCAGCTTCTGGGGCCAACGTCCTGACTTTC	CASSLPASGANVLTF
-	TRBV21-1	TRBJ1-2	-	TGTGCCAGCAGCAGACAGACCACTTGCTATGGCTACACCTTC	CASSRQTTCYGYTF
-	TRBV7-9	TRBJ1-1	-	TGTGCCAGCAGCTTTGAGGGTCCAGGGGCAGGGACTGAAGCTTTCTTT	CASSFEGPGAGTEAFF
-	TRBV18	TRBJ1-2	-	TGTGCCAGCTCCCGGGACTTCTCTAACTATGGCTACACCTTC	CASSRDFSNYGYTF
-	TRBV12-1	TRBJ2-5	-	TGTGCCCGCCCCAGGGGGACTAGCGGGGAAGAGACCCAGTACTTC	CARPRGTSGEETQYF
-	TRBV4-1	TRBJ2-5	-	TGCGCCAGCAGCCAAGGTGTCAGTCAAGAGACCCAGTACTTC	CASSQGVSQETQYF
-	TRBV9	TRBJ2-3	-	TGTGCCAGCAGCGCAGAGGTCACAGATACGCAGTATTTT	CASSAEVTDTQYF
-	TRBV9	TRBJ2-5	-	TGTGCCAGCAGCCCAGACGGGGGTTGGGAGACCCAGTACTTC	CASSPDGGWETQYF
-	TRBV5-6	TRBJ1-1	-	TGTGCCAGCAGCTTTGGAGAGAACACTGAAGCTTTCTTT	CASSFGENTEAFF
once	TRBV5-5	TRBJ1-4	-	TGTGCCAGCAGCTTGGACCGCCCCAGTTCAACAGAACTGTTTTTT	CASSLDRPSSTELFF
-	TRBV27	TRBJ2-7	-	TGTGCCAGCAGTTCGGGGCAGGGCAGCAAATTCTCCTACGAGCAGTACTTC	CASSSGQGSKFSYEQYF
-	TRBV4-3	TRBJ1-6	-	TGCGCCAGCAGCCAAGGGAAGGGACGGAAGATTTCACCCCTCCACTTT	CASSQGKGRKISPLHF
-	TRBV10-3	TRBJ2-7	TRBD1	TGTGCCGCCACTTCGGGACAGGGATTCGGGAACGAGCAGTACTTC	CAATSGQGFGNEQYF
-	TRBV4-1	TRBJ1-2	-	TGCGCCAGCAGCCAAGGTTTCGGGAACGGCTACACCTTC	CASSQGFGNGYTF
-	TRBV30	TRBJ1-3	TRBD1	TGTGCCTGGAGGGTGACAGGGACTGGAAACACCATATATTTT	CAWRVTGTGNTIYF
-	TRBV7-2	TRBJ1-2	-	TGTGCCAGCAGCTTAGAAAGCTATGGCTACACCTTC	CASSLESYGYTF
-	TRBV5-6	TRBJ1-5	-	TGTGCCAGCAGCTCCAAGTTATCCTGGAATCAGCCCCAGCATTTT	CASSSKLSWNQPQHF
-	TRBV15	TRBJ2-2	-	TGTGCCACCAGCAGAGAAGGCCAGAGCGGGGAGCTGTTTTTT	CATSREGQSGELFF
-	TRBV9	TRBJ2-7	-	TGTGCCAGCAGCGTAACGGGGCAGGTCAACTACGAGCAGTACTTC	CASSVTGQVNYEQYF
-	TRBV12-5	TRBJ1-2	TRBD1	TGTGCTAGTGGTTACACCCGGGACAGGGGGATTGGCTACACCTTC	CASGYTRDRGIGYTF
-	TRBV28	TRBJ1-1	-	TGTGCCAGCAGTTTACCTTTAAGGAGTGAAGCTTTCTTT	CASSLPLRSEAFF
few	TRBV5-1	TRBJ1-1	-	TGCGCCAGCAGCCCTACCATTGGGAGGGAATTGAACACTGAAGCTTTCTTT	CASSPTIGRELNTEAFF
-	TRBV5-6	TRBJ2-6	-	TGTGCCAGCAGACCCTTACCAGGGGCTGGGGCCAACGTCCTGACTTTC	CASRPLPGAGANVLTF
few	TRBV7-6	TRBJ2-5	-	TGTGCCACTACCACCGGGCCGATTCAAGAGACCCAGTACTTC	CATTTGPIQETQYF
once	TRBV10-3	TRBJ1-2	-	TGTGCCATCAGTGACCCCGGACAGAACACGAACTATGGCTACACCTTC	CAISDPGQNTNYGYTF
once	TRBV5-1	TRBJ1-2	TRBD1	TGCGCCAGCAGACGGGACAGGGGCGCCTCCGGGGATGGCTACACCTTC	CASRRDRGASGDGYTF
-	TRBV19	TRBJ2-3	TRBD2	TGTGCCAGTAGTAGTAGCGGGAGCACAGATACGCAGTATTTT	CASSSSGSTDTQYF
-	TRBV6-1	TRBJ2-7	TRBD1	TGTGCCAGCAGTGAAAATAGGGACAGCCCCTACGAGCAGTACTTC	CASSENRDSPYEQYF
-	TRBV7-9	TRBJ1-2	TRBD1	TGTGCCAGCAGCTTAGCCTGGGACAGGGAGGTTCATGGCTACACCTTC	CASSLAWDREVHGYTF
-	TRBV28	TRBJ2-7	-	TGTGCCAGCAGCACGTTGGGCGAGCAGTACTTC	CASSTLGEQYF
-	TRBV7-2	TRBJ1-1	-	TGTGCCAGCAGCTTAGCTGTTCAGATGAACACTGAAGCTTTCTTT	CASSLAVQMNTEAFF
once	TRBV29-1	TRBJ2-7	-	TGCAGCGTTTGGCTCTCCTACGAGCAGTACTTC	CSVWLSYEQYF
-	TRBV9	TRBJ1-6	-	TGTGCCAGCAGCGTAGAGGGGTGGAATTCACCCCTCCACTTT	CASSVEGWNSPLHF
once	TRBV19	TRBJ2-7	TRBD1	TGTGCCAGTAGCCCTAGACAGGGGGACTACGAGCAGTACTTC	CASSPRQGDYEQYF
-	TRBV6-4	TRBJ2-1	-	TGTGCCAGCCTTACTGGGGGCTCCTACAATGAGCAGTTCTTC	CASLTGGSYNEQFF
-	TRBV7-7	TRBJ2-7	-	TGTGCCAGCAGCTTAGCTGCGACAGGAGAGCAGTACTTC	CASSLAATGEQYF
-	TRBV27	TRBJ1-5	-	TGTGCCAGCAGTTTAGGAAGTGATCAGCCCCAGCATTTT	CASSLGSDQPQHF